The 9 T cell receptor beta chains in this list originate from one sample, sequenced in a study of T cell responses to AZD1222 COVID-19 vaccine. The table came from immunoSEQ multiplex PCR; TCRdb's copy has only in-frame clones and leaves some out. The data contain about 140,000 clones, 85% to 90% of them singletons. The sample consisted of peripheral blood, taken on day 0 of AZD1222 vaccination. These receptors were taken from an adult in good health.

This chain connects TRBV19 to TRBJ2-3; the match to TRBD1 covers 7 bases. V was pared by 6 bases and J by 2 bases, with 5 bases of the junction left unmatched. The CDR3 totals 14 residues. Germline CDR1 is LNHDA and CDR2 is SQIVND (reference sequence). The CDR3 DNA is TGTGCCAGTAGGAAGACAGGGCCCACAGATACGCAGTATTTT. Translated: CASRKTGPTDTQYF.

J is TRBJ1-1 and V is TRBV27; 7 bases match TRBD1. With 1 base clipped from V and 5 bases from J, the junction kept 4 bases outside the gene matches. This CDR3 has 14 residues. The germline V gene encodes CDR1 MNHEY and CDR2 SMNVEV (reference sequence). CDR3 loop: CASSLLAGGTEAFF. The CDR3 bases are TGTGCCAGCAGTTTATTAGCAGGGGGAACTGAAGCTTTCTTT.

The chain carries TRBV5-4 and TRBJ1-1; possibly TRBD1 for D (5 bases). Germline lookup yields CDR1 SGHNT and CDR2 YYREEE (reference sequence). V was cut by 0 bases and J by 7 bases, with 7 bases left in between. This CDR3 comprises 12 residues. The CDR3 nucleotides are TGTGCCAGCAGCTTGGATGACAGTGAAGCTTTCTTT. Encoded protein: CASSLDDSEAFF.

The chain has TRBV24-1 and TRBJ1-1, with D perhaps TRBD1 (5 bases). In germline, CDR1 is KGHDR, CDR2 SFDVKD. This CDR3 has 19 residues. Trimming removed 2 bases at V and 1 base at J, with 22 bases between. The chain's CDR3 is CATSDSPVGGADKNTEAFF. For the CDR3, the DNA is TGTGCCACCAGTGATTCTCCGGTAGGAGGGGCCGATAAGAACACTGAAGCTTTCTTT.

The V and J genes are TRBV11-3 and TRBJ1-4; the D is unclear. V was pared by 2 bases and J by 8 bases, with 15 bases between. The CDR3 sequence is 15 residues long. CDR1 and CDR2 (germline): SGHNT, YENEEA. The CDR3 here is CASSLSAGYEEKLFF. The CDR3 DNA sequence: TGTGCCAGCAGCTTATCAGCGGGGTACGAAGAAAAACTGTTTTTT.

There are a few counts of this clone. The chain employs TRBV9 and TRBJ2-7; no definite D call. From germline, CDR1 is SGDLS and CDR2 YYNGEE. The CDR3 consists of 13 residues. Deletions cut 5 bases from V and 6 bases from J, with 15 bases between. The CDR3 here is CASSLRPGGEQYF. The CDR3 bases are TGTGCCAGCAGTTTAAGGCCTGGTGGCGAGCAGTACTTC.

The rearrangement joins TRBV10-3 to TRBJ2-2; D is undetermined. CDR3 size: 14 residues. CDR1 is ENHRY, CDR2 SYGVKD, per germline. Trimming cost V 7 bases and J 0 bases, with 9 bases left between them. The CDR3: CAIKESANTGELFF. The CDR3, as DNA: TGTGCCATCAAGGAGAGCGCGAACACCGGGGAGCTGTTTTTT.

V gene TRBV11-3 combines with J gene TRBJ1-1; tentatively, D is TRBD1 (5 bases). The V gene lost 4 bases and the J gene lost 5 bases, with 11 bases spanning the gap. This CDR3 is 13 amino acids long. The germline V gene has CDR1 SGHNT and CDR2 YENEEA. The CDR3, as DNA: TGTGCCAGCAGCTCCCGGGGGGGGACTGAAGCTTTCTTT. The encoded protein is CASSSRGGTEAFF.

The chain links TRBV24-1 to TRBJ2-1; D remains unclear. The V gene lost 3 bases and the J gene lost 8 bases, with 22 bases spanning the gap. The germline gives CDR1 KGHDR, CDR2 SFDVKD. The CDR3 sequence is 17 residues long. The CDR3, as DNA: TGTGCCACCAGTGATCCCAGTCCCAGGTTGGGCAGCGATGAGCAGTTCTTC. Protein product: CATSDPSPRLGSDEQFF.